This T cell receptor (beta chain) was recorded in a study of CD8 T cells in Susac syndrome. General study results and limits: The TCR sequencing and HLA analysis in the study involved a relatively small number of individuals, as the study acknowledged.

For this clonotype: As yet, its antigen is unknown.

The germline gives CDR1 MNHEY, CDR2 SMNVEV (reference sequence). Unmatched junction bases numbered 5, after V lost 3 bases and J lost 5 bases. The CDR3 is made up of 14 amino acids. When the RNA was reverse transcribed, random hexamers were used with an input of roughly 0.5 to 1 ug. TCR beta CDR3 was amplified by immunoSEQ covering 54 Vbeta and 13 Jbeta. Via MiXCR, TCRdb re-called the immunoSEQ multiplex PCR reads, giving one row per CDR3 protein. The repertoire includes under 150,000 distinct CDR3 sequences, 80% to 85% of them detected once, and roughly 0.5% sits in the top ten. Sequencing targeted TCR beta in T cells from blood (CD8+ and CD4+). Those who served as multiple sclerosis controls were treatment-naive patients with stable or active relapsing-remitting disease.

The source material was CD8+ T cells from PBMCs. This receptor was identified in a human donor with multiple sclerosis. This chain joins TRBV27 and TRBJ1-2; 8 bases align to TRBD1. The CDR3 DNA reads as TGTGCCAGCAGTTTCGGTCAGGGGGCGTATGGCTACACCTTC. It yields the protein CASSFGQGAYGYTF.